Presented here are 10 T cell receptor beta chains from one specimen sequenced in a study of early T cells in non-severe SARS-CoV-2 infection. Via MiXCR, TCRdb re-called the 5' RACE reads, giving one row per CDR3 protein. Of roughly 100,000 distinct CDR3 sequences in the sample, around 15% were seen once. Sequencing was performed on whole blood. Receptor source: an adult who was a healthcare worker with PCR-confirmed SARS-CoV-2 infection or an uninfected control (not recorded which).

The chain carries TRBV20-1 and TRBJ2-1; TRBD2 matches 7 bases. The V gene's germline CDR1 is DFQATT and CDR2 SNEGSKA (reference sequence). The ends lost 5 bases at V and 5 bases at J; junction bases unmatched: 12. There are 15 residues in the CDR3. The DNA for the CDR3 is TGCAGTGCTTTATTGGGAGGGGCCGGCGACAATGAGCAGTTCTTC. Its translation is CSALLGGAGDNEQFF.

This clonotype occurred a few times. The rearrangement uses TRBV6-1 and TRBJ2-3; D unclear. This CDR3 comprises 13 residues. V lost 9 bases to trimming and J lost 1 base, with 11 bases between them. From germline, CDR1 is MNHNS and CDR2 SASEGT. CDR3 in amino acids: CASVKDGTDTQYF. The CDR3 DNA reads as TGTGCCAGTGTGAAGGATGGCACAGATACGCAGTATTTT.

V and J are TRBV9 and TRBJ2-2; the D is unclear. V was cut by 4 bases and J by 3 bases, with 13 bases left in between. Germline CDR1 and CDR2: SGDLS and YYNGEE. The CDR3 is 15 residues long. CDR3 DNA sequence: TGTGCCAGCAGCCCAACTACAGTGTACACCGGGGAGCTGTTTTTT. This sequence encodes CASSPTTVYTGELFF. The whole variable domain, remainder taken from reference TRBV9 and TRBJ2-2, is DSGVTQTPKHLITATGQRVTLRCSPRSGDLSVYWYQQSLDQGLQFLIQYYNGEERAKGNILERFSAQQFPDLHSELNLSSLELGDSALYFCASSPTTVYTGELFFGEGSRLTVL.

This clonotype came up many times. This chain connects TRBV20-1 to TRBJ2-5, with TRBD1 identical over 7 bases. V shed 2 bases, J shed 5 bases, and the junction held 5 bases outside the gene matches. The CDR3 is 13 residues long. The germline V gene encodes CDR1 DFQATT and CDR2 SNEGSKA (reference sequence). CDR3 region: CSARRQGMETQYF. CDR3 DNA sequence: TGCAGTGCTAGAAGACAGGGTATGGAGACCCAGTACTTC.

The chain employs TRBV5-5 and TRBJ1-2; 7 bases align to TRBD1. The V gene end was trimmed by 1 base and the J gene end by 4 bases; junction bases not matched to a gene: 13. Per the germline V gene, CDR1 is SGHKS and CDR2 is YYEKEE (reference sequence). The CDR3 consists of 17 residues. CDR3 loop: CASSLSPDREIVYGYTF. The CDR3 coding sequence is TGTGCCAGCAGCTTGTCACCTGACAGGGAGATAGTCTATGGCTACACCTTC.

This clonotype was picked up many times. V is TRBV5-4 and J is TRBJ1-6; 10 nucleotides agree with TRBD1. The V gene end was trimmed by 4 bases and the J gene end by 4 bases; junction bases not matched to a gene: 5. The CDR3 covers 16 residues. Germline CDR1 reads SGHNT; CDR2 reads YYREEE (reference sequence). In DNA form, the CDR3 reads TGTGCCAGCAGCCGGGACAGGGGACCGTATAATTCACCCCTCCACTTT. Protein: CASSRDRGPYNSPLHF.

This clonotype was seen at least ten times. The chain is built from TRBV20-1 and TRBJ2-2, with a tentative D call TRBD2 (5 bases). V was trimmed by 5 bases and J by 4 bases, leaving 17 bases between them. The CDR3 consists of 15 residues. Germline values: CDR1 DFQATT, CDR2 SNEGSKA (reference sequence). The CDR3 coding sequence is TGCAGTGCTGGGAGACAAAACACTTTCACCGGGGAGCTGTTTTTT. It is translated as CSAGRQNTFTGELFF.

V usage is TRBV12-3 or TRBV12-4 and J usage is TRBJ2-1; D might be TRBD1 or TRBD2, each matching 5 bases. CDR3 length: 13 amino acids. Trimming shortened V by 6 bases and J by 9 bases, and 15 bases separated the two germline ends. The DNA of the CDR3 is TGTGCCAGCAGGCCCTTCCGGGACGGTGAGCAGTTCTTC. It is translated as CASRPFRDGEQFF.

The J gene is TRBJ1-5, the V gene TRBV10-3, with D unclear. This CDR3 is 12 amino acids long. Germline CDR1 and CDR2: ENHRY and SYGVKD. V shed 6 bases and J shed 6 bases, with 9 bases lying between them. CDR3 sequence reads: CAISADFQPQHF. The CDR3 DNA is TGTGCCATCAGCGCAGATTTTCAGCCCCAGCATTTT.

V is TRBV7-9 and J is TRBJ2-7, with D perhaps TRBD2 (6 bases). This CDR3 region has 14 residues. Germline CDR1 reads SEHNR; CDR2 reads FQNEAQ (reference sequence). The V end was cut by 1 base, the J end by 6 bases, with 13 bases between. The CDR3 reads CASSLGLRDGEQYF. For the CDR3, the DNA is TGTGCCAGCAGCTTAGGCCTGCGGGACGGCGAGCAGTACTTC.